The count of the clone carrying this TCR beta chain is one. Patients at the Seattle site were enrolled during active infection and followed longitudinally. Methods used by the authors: Amplification with reference gene primers provided the estimates of nucleated cell counts. Sequencing was performed with immunoSEQ multiplex PCR; in TCRdb, only in-frame clones are kept and a portion is missing. D and trimming were read from the DNA, whereas the V and J calls and clone size are those reported in that table. The sample yields 140,000 to 150,000 clones, 84% seen once. These data originate in a study of blood T cell repertoires in COVID-19. Study as a whole: There were acute and convalescent COVID-19 samples, and they came from the United States, Italy and Spain.

The germline CDR1 and CDR2 sequences are SGDLS and YYNGEE. The CDR3 spans 11 residues. V lost 3 bases and J lost 10, with 8 bases in between. The sequenced material came from peripheral blood. The sequence was collected from a man aged 25-45 years with COVID-19, enrolled during active disease. The chain combines TRBV9 with TRBJ2-1, with unresolved D. This CDR3 is CASSDEREQFF. The CDR3 DNA reads as TGTGCCAGCAGCGACGAGCGCGAGCAGTTCTTC. The full variable domain, rest sourced from reference TRBV9 and TRBJ2-1, is DSGVTQTPKHLITATGQRVTLRCSPRSGDLSVYWYQQSLDQGLQFLIQYYNGEERAKGNILERFSAQQFPDLHSELNLSSLELGDSALYFCASSDEREQFFGPGTRLTVL.